Below are 19 T cell receptor beta chains sequenced from a single sample in a study of T cell responses to AZD1222 COVID-19 vaccine. Sequenced by immunoSEQ multiplex PCR; TCRdb stores in-frame clones only, minus some. This table has 180,000 or so clones, 85% to 95% appearing once. The starting material was peripheral blood, obtained on day 0 of AZD1222 vaccination. The receptors here all came from an adult in good health.

Note on this clone: The same CDR3 also results from other DNA sequences found in this sample. The chain recombines TRBV5-1 with TRBJ1-1, with D uncertain. The CDR3 covers 11 residues. V gave up 0 bases and J gave up 8 bases, with 5 bases separating them. Germline CDR1 SGHRS, CDR2 YFSETQ. Here the CDR3 reads CASSLESEAFF. CDR3 nucleotides: TGCGCCAGCAGCTTGGAGAGCGAAGCTTTCTTT.

The chain has TRBV30 and TRBJ1-6; D unclear. Germline CDR1 reads GTSNPN; CDR2 reads SVGIG (reference sequence). Trimming cost V 8 bases and J 0 bases, with 14 bases left between them. CDR3 length equals 15 residues. Here the CDR3 reads CALKHGSSYNSPLHF. As DNA, the CDR3 is TGTGCCCTAAAACACGGGAGCTCCTATAATTCACCCCTCCACTTT.

This chain connects TRBV14 to TRBJ2-5, with D uncertain. CDR3 size: 16 residues. V lost 3 bases to trimming and J lost 6 bases, with 20 bases between them. Germline loops: CDR1 SGHDN, CDR2 FVKESK. The CDR3 sequence: CASSQRGEDPKQTQYF. The CDR3 nucleotides read TGTGCCAGCAGCCAGAGAGGAGAGGACCCTAAGCAGACCCAGTACTTC.

In its sample, this clone was seen a few times. The genes are TRBV7-9 and TRBJ1-1; a weak D match, TRBD1 (5 bases). The CDR3 has 15 amino acids. Per the germline V gene, CDR1 is SEHNR and CDR2 is FQNEAQ (reference sequence). V gave up 8 bases and J gave up 2 bases, with 18 bases separating them. CDR3 amino acids: CASPPPGPVNTEAFF. In DNA, the CDR3 is TGTGCCAGCCCCCCACCGGGGCCGGTCAACACTGAAGCTTTCTTT.

This clone was seen more than once but under ten times. This chain links TRBV9 with TRBJ2-2; 8 bases line up with TRBD2. In germline, CDR1 is SGDLS, CDR2 YYNGEE. The CDR3 contains 15 residues. Trimming at V came to 4 bases and at J to 4 bases, leaving 6 bases not matched to a gene. CDR3 nucleotide sequence: TGTGCCAGCAGCACGGGAGGGAGTAGCACCGGGGAGCTGTTTTTT. The encoded protein is CASSTGGSSTGELFF. The full variable domain, with the rest looked up from reference TRBV9 and TRBJ2-2, is DSGVTQTPKHLITATGQRVTLRCSPRSGDLSVYWYQQSLDQGLQFLIQYYNGEERAKGNILERFSAQQFPDLHSELNLSSLELGDSALYFCASSTGGSSTGELFFGEGSRLTVL.

The DNA of the CDR3 is TGTGCCACCAGAGTAGGGGGTGAGGAGACCCAGTACTTC. Its protein product is CATRVGGEETQYF. The chain uses TRBV15 and TRBJ2-5; perhaps TRBD1 as D (6 bases). Trimming cost V 6 bases and J 5 bases, with 13 bases left between them. Germline CDR1 and CDR2: LNHNV and YYDKDF (reference sequence). The CDR3 is made up of 13 amino acids.

The chain uses TRBV19 and TRBJ1-3; D perhaps matches TRBD1 (6 bases). Germline V gives CDR1 LNHDA, CDR2 SQIVND (reference sequence). The CDR3 spans 15 residues. Trimming cost V 6 bases and J 3 bases, with 15 bases left between them. The CDR3 sequence is CASRLNREHGNTIYF. In DNA form, the CDR3 reads TGTGCCAGTAGGCTCAACAGGGAACATGGAAACACCATATATTTT.

This rearrangement joins TRBV7-9 to TRBJ2-7, with 7 positions matching TRBD1. The germline V gene encodes CDR1 SEHNR and CDR2 FQNEAQ (reference sequence). The junction had 3 bases not matched to a gene; V was cut back by 1 base and J by 3 bases. This CDR3 has 14 residues. CDR3 coding DNA: TGTGCCAGCAGCTTAGGGACAGGAAACTACGAGCAGTACTTC. Translating it yields CASSLGTGNYEQYF.

The J gene is TRBJ2-3, the V gene TRBV28, with no clear D. The ends were cut back, 3 bases at V and 5 bases at J, with 12 bases in the middle. Germline assignment: CDR1 MDHEN and CDR2 SYDVKM. There are 14 residues in the CDR3. In DNA, the CDR3 is TGTGCCAGCAGTTTTAGGATGGGTGGAGATACGCAGTATTTT. Translating it yields CASSFRMGGDTQYF.

The V and J genes are TRBV27 and TRBJ1-5; D is perhaps TRBD1 (5 bases). Trimming left V 5 bases short and J 7 bases short, with 18 bases between. This CDR3 spans 15 amino acids. Germline lookup yields CDR1 MNHEY and CDR2 SMNVEV (reference sequence). In DNA form, the CDR3 reads TGTGCCAGCAGTCCCCGTGGGGGGGGAGGGCAGCCCCAGCATTTT. Translation: CASSPRGGGGQPQHF.

The V and J genes are TRBV7-9 and TRBJ1-5, with D uncertain. This CDR3 comprises 14 residues. Per the germline V gene, CDR1 is SEHNR and CDR2 is FQNEAQ (reference sequence). The V and J ends lost 1 base and 6 bases respectively, with 10 bases between them. The CDR3 is CASSLGFSLQPQHF. For the CDR3, the DNA is TGTGCCAGCAGCTTAGGGTTCAGCCTTCAGCCCCAGCATTTT.

The V call is TRBV12-5, the J call TRBJ2-1; tentatively, D is TRBD1 (6 bases). This CDR3 has 17 amino acids. Trimming took 4 bases from V and 2 from J, leaving 18 bases between them. Germline CDR1 LGHNT, CDR2 FRNRAP. The CDR3, as DNA: TGTGCTAGTGGTTCCTCACAGGGTTTAACTACCTACAATGAGCAGTTCTTC. Translation: CASGSSQGLTTYNEQFF.

This chain links TRBV5-4 with TRBJ2-3; D might be TRBD2 (6 bases). Trimming shortened V by 3 bases and J by 1 base, and 9 bases separated the two germline ends. The CDR3 has 14 amino acids. Germline CDR1 reads SGHNT; CDR2 reads YYREEE (reference sequence). CDR3 sequence: CASSWDSGTDTQYF. The CDR3 region has the DNA TGTGCCAGCAGCTGGGACTCCGGCACAGATACGCAGTATTTT.

The chain has TRBV6-1 and TRBJ1-2; no firm D call. V was shortened by 1 base and J by 5 bases, with 17 bases between the two germline ends. The CDR3 is made up of 16 amino acids. Germline-derived CDR1 and CDR2 are MNHNS and SASEGT. The CDR3 reads CASSEVEVTLIYGYTF. The CDR3 DNA sequence: TGTGCCAGCAGTGAAGTAGAGGTTACCCTCATTTATGGCTACACCTTC.

The V gene is TRBV2, the J gene TRBJ1-5, with TRBD1 matching over 10 bases. After removal of 6 bases from V and 6 bases from J, the junction contained 5 bases not matched to a gene. The CDR3 loop spans 14 amino acids. Germline V gene sequence: CDR1 SNHLY, CDR2 FYNNEI. The CDR3 DNA sequence: TGTGCCAGCAGGGGGACAGGGGATAGTCAGCCCCAGCATTTT. This encodes CASRGTGDSQPQHF.

This chain connects TRBV5-4 to TRBJ1-5, with 7 bases matching TRBD1. Germline assignment: CDR1 SGHNT and CDR2 YYREEE (reference sequence). The CDR3 is 14 amino acids. V was pared by 0 bases and J by 4 bases, with 1 base of the junction left unmatched. The CDR3 loop reads CASSLEGQNQPQHF. In DNA form, the CDR3 reads TGTGCCAGCAGCTTGGAGGGACAGAATCAGCCCCAGCATTTT.

The genes are TRBV2 and TRBJ2-7, with D possibly being TRBD1 (7 bases). Germline V lookup: CDR1 SNHLY, CDR2 FYNNEI. Trimming took 7 bases from V and 2 from J, leaving 15 bases between them. The CDR3 runs to 14 residues. CDR3 region: CASKGRRGAYEQYF. The CDR3 nucleotides read TGTGCCAGCAAGGGTCGCAGGGGGGCCTACGAGCAGTACTTC.

V is TRBV2 and J is TRBJ2-2; D perhaps matches TRBD1 (5 bases). Trimming removed 6 bases from V and 6 bases from J, with 14 bases in between. The CDR3 runs 14 residues. Germline loops: CDR1 SNHLY, CDR2 FYNNEI. CDR3 protein: CASRIQGAPGELFF. CDR3 DNA: TGTGCCAGCAGAATCCAGGGCGCCCCCGGGGAGCTGTTTTTT.

This chain connects TRBV6-5 to TRBJ1-2; 7 bases fit TRBD1. This CDR3 contains 13 residues. Germline values: CDR1 MNHEY, CDR2 SVGAGI. Germline trimming cut 8 bases from V and 7 bases from J; bases unmatched to any gene: 10. CDR3 DNA: TGTGCCAGCGCAGGGGGTGGTCAGGGTGGCTACACCTTC. This sequence encodes CASAGGGQGGYTF.